Listed here is a single T cell receptor beta chain. Its specificity is unknown. This sample was taken from a study of T cell repertoires in cytomegalovirus infection. Study-wide findings and caveats: Frequencies of public TCR beta families were cumulated, and this identified carriers of CMV plus the relevant HLA.

After removal of 6 bases from V and 4 bases from J, the junction contained 9 bases not matched to a gene. This CDR3 comprises 16 residues. From germline, CDR1 is MNHEY and CDR2 SVGEGT. TCRdb reprocessed the reads via MiXCR and lists one record per CDR3 protein. The data contain around 490,000 distinct CDR3 sequences, around 27% of them singletons. The sequencing sample was made of PBMCs. This sequence joins TRBV6-2 or TRBV6-3 and TRBJ2-1, with 10 bases that match TRBD1. The TCR comes from a human donor in good health (CMV status not recorded). Some clones in this sample may be carry-over from other donors' samples. This CDR3 is CASRAPRTGGYNEQFF. The CDR3 DNA reads TGTGCCAGCAGGGCACCGAGGACAGGGGGTTACAATGAGCAGTTCTTC.